This T cell receptor (beta chain) was captured in a study of blood T cell repertoires in COVID-19. Study-level background: Sources were T cells, B-cell-depleted T cells, or PBMCs; the material itself was cDNA or gDNA.

The CDR3 runs 16 residues. Germline CDR1 and CDR2: SGHTA and FQGNSA. With 4 bases clipped from V and 4 bases from J, the junction kept 9 bases outside the gene matches. Authors' data handling: Reference gene primer amplification gave estimated nucleated cell counts. Measured with immunoSEQ multiplex PCR; TCRdb has only the in-frame clones, and not every one. V and J calls and clone size come straight from that table; D and trimming were deduced from the DNA. The sample shows over 300,000 clones, approximately 82% of them seen only once. This chain links TRBV7-2 with TRBJ2-2, with TRBD1 matching over 7 bases. This TCR came from a woman aged 50 to 65 with acute or convalescent COVID-19. The sample consisted of peripheral blood. This CDR3 is CASSSTGTARTGELFF. Here the CDR3 DNA reads TGTGCCAGCAGCTCAACCGGGACAGCTCGCACCGGGGAGCTGTTTTTT.